The clone carrying this TCR beta chain was observed a handful of times. Researchers took RNA transcripts and amplified the TCR beta CDR3 regions from them. The HTBI set primed first-round TCR CDR3 RT-PCR. TCRdb analysed the multiplex PCR reads with MiXCR anew, one entry per CDR3 protein. The sample holds hundreds of thousands of distinct CDR3 sequences; about 15% are singletons and the top ten take approximately 12%. This sample was included in a study of T cells in Graves' hyperthyroidism and ophthalmopathy. Per the germline V gene, CDR1 is MNHNS and CDR2 is SASEGT. CDR3 length equals 11 residues. Trimming took off 7 bases at V and 10 bases at J, with 10 bases between the two ends.

The chain joins TRBV6-1 to TRBJ1-4, with D uncertain. The TCR sequence derives from a woman aged 45 to 65 with Graves' ophthalmopathy. The sequencing sample was made of blood. This CDR3 is CASTKGRKLFF. CDR3 nucleotides: TGTGCCAGCACGAAAGGGCGAAAACTGTTTTTT.